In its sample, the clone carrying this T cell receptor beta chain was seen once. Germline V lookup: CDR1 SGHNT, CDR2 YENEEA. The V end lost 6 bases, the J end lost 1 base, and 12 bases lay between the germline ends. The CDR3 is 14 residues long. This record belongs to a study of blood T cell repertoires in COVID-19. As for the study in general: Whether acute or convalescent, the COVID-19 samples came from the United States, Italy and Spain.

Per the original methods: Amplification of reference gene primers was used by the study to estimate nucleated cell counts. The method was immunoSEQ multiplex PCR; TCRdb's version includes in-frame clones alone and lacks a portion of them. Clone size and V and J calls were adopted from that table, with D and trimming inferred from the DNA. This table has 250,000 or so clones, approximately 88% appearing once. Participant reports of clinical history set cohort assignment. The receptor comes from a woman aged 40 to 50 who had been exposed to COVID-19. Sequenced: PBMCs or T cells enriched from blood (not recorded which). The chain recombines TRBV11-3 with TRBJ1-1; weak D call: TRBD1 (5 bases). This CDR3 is CASRGRGGNTEAFF. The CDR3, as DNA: TGTGCCAGCAGGGGTAGGGGCGGGAACACTGAAGCTTTCTTT.